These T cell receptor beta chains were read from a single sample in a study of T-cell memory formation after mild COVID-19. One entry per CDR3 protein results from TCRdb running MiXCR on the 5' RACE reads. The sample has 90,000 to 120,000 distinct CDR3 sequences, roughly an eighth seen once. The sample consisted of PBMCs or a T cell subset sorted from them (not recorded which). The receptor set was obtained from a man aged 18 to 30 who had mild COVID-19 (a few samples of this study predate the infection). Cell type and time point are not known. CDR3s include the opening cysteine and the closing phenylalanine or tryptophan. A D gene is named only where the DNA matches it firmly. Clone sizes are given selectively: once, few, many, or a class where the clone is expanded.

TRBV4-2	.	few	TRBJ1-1	CASSQTGTNTEAFF	TGTGCCAGCAGCCAGACAGGAACGAACACTGAAGCTTTCTTT
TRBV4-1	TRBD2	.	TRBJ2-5	CASSLEGRAPETQYF	TGCGCCAGCAGCCTAGAGGGGAGGGCCCCAGAGACCCAGTACTTC
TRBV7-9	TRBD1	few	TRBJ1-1	CASSLGQGEPPLEAFF	TGTGCCAGCAGCCTCGGACAGGGGGAACCTCCTCTCGAAGCTTTCTTT
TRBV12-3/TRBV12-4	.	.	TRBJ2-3	CASKGEHLMADTQYF	TGTGCCAGCAAGGGGGAACACCTGATGGCAGATACGCAGTATTTT
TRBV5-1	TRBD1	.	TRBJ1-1	CASTSGQGAFF	TGCGCCAGCACCTCCGGACAGGGGGCTTTCTTT
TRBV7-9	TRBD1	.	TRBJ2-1	CASSPTTGSVYNEQFF	TGTGCCAGCAGCCCGACGACAGGGTCGGTCTACAATGAGCAGTTCTTC
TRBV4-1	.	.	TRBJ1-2	CASSQVGAGYGYTF	TGCGCCAGCAGCCAAGTTGGGGCTGGCTATGGCTACACCTTC
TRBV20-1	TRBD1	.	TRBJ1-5	CSARDREAQPQHF	TGCAGTGCTCGGGACAGGGAGGCTCAGCCCCAGCATTTT
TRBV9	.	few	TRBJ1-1	CASSVRGTNTEAFF	TGTGCCAGCAGCGTGCGGGGGACGAACACTGAAGCTTTCTTT
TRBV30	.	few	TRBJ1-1	CAWSVGSPEAFF	TGTGCCTGGAGTGTAGGTTCGCCTGAAGCTTTCTTT
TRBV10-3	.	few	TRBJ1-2	CAISEAQGNIYGYTF	TGTGCCATCAGTGAGGCACAGGGAAATATCTATGGCTACACCTTC